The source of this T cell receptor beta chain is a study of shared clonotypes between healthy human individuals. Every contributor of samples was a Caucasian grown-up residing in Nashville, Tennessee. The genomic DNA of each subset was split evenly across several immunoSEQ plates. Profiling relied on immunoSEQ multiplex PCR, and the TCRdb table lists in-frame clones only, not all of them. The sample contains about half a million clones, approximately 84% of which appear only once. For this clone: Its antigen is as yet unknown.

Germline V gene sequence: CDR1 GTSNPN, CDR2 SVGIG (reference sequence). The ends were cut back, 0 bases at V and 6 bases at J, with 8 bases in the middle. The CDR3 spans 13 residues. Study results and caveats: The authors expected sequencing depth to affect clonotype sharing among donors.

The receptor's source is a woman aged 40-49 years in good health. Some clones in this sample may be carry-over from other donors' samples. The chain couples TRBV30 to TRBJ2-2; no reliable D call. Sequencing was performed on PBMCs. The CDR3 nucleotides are TGTGCCTGGAGTGTATTGGATTCCGGGGAGCTGTTTTTT. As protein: CAWSVLDSGELFF.